This entry lists 15 T cell receptor beta chains sequenced from one sample in a study of blood T cell repertoires in COVID-19. Generated by immunoSEQ multiplex PCR, the TCRdb table keeps only in-frame clones and is missing some. Among over 200,000 clones listed, about 90% were seen once. The specimen sequenced was peripheral blood. The receptors were gathered from a man aged 35-49 years with active or convalescent COVID-19.

The rearrangement links TRBV6-5 to TRBJ1-4, with unresolved D. Looked up from germline, CDR1 is MNHEY and CDR2 is SVGAGI. Trimming cost V 7 bases and J 5 bases, with 11 bases left between them. This CDR3 spans 13 amino acids. As DNA, the CDR3 is TGTGCCAGCAATCTATCCCGGAATGAAAAACTGTTTTTT. It translates to CASNLSRNEKLFF.

The genes are TRBV6-6 and TRBJ2-7; a possible D gene is TRBD2 (6 bases). V gave up 6 bases and J gave up 2 bases, with 11 bases separating them. Per germline, CDR1 MNHNY and CDR2 SVGAGI (reference sequence). The CDR3 runs 13 residues. CDR3 loop: CASSRTGAYEQYF. In DNA form, the CDR3 reads TGTGCCAGCAGCCGGACGGGGGCCTACGAGCAGTACTTC.

This clone was seen only once. V is TRBV12-3 or TRBV12-4 and J is TRBJ1-4; D gene uncertain. Trimming shortened V by 0 bases and J by 8 bases, and 7 bases separated the two germline ends. CDR3 length: 13 amino acids. The CDR3 DNA reads as TGTGCCAGCAGTTTAGCGGTGCGCGAAAAACTGTTTTTT. Its translation: CASSLAVREKLFF.

The chain links TRBV29-1 to TRBJ1-2; D unclear. The CDR3 spans 13 residues. V lost 3 bases, J lost 6 bases, and 14 bases lay in between. CDR1 and CDR2 (germline): SQVTM, ANQGSEA. CDR3 bases: TGCAGCGTTGATTCAGGCCAGCAAGATGGCTACACCTTC. This encodes CSVDSGQQDGYTF.

The sample holds a few counts of this clone. V usage is TRBV5-1 and J usage is TRBJ2-7; 12 positions agree with TRBD2. The CDR3 loop spans 18 amino acids. V shed 2 bases and J 4 bases; nucleotides not matched to a gene: 13. CDR1 and CDR2 from the germline V gene are SGHRS and YFSETQ. CDR3 in DNA: TGCGCCAGCAGCTTAGGAACTAGCGGGAGGAGGATCAGTTACGAGCAGTACTTC. Its protein is CASSLGTSGRRISYEQYF.

This chain uses TRBV5-1 with TRBJ1-2; 10 bases are a match to TRBD1. Per the germline V gene, CDR1 is SGHRS and CDR2 is YFSETQ. The J segment lost 4 bases and the V segment lost 3 bases, leaving 3 bases of the junction unmatched. This CDR3 has 14 residues. Written as DNA, the CDR3 is TGCGCCAGCAGCTCTGGGGACAGGGGCTATGGCTACACCTTC. It codes for CASSSGDRGYGYTF. The full variable domain, completed using reference TRBV5-1 and TRBJ1-2, is KAGVTQTPRYLIKTRGQQVTLSCSPISGHRSVSWYQQTPGQGLQFLFEYFSETQRNKGNFPGRFSGRQFSNSRSEMNVSTLELGDSALYLCASSSGDRGYGYTFGSGTRLTVV.

This chain links TRBV3-1 (or the pseudogene TRBV3-2) with TRBJ1-5; D ambiguous. The V gene's germline CDR1 is LGHDT and CDR2 YNNKEL (reference sequence). V was cut by 3 bases and J by 4 bases, with 4 bases left in between. The CDR3 totals 12 residues. CDR3 DNA: TGTGCCAGCAGCCACACAAATCAGCCCCAGCATTTT. Encoded protein: CASSHTNQPQHF.

The rearrangement uses TRBV6-1 and TRBJ1-1; a possible D gene is TRBD1 (6 bases). Germline V gene data show CDR1 as MNHNS and CDR2 as SASEGT. This CDR3 spans 14 amino acids. The V end was cut by 7 bases, the J end by 2 bases, with 14 bases between. CDR3 nucleotides: TGTGCCAGCAAGTACGACAGGCCCAACACTGAAGCTTTCTTT. It yields the protein CASKYDRPNTEAFF.

This sequence joins TRBV12-3 or TRBV12-4 and TRBJ1-5; a weak D match, TRBD1 (5 bases). The CDR3 is 13 amino acids. V lost 5 bases to trimming and J lost 7 bases, with 12 bases between them. The CDR3 is CASSKGEGQPQHF. For the CDR3, the DNA is TGTGCCAGCAGTAAAGGGGAGGGCCAGCCCCAGCATTTT.

This chain links TRBV6-5 with TRBJ1-2; D uncertain. Trimming left V 6 bases short and J 6 bases short, with 5 bases between. Looked up from germline, CDR1 is MNHEY and CDR2 is SVGAGI. The CDR3 runs 10 residues. The CDR3 nucleotides read TGTGCCAGCAGGGAGAATGGCTACACCTTC. This encodes CASRENGYTF.

This chain uses TRBV9 with TRBJ2-7, with TRBD2 as a possible D gene (6 bases). The V end was cut by 1 base, the J end by 1 base, with 12 bases between. This CDR3 spans 15 amino acids. Per the germline V gene, CDR1 is SGDLS and CDR2 is YYNGEE. The CDR3 region has the DNA TGTGCCAGCAGCGTATCCGGGAGTCGTTCCTACGAGCAGTACTTC. As protein: CASSVSGSRSYEQYF.

The genes are TRBV2 and TRBJ1-2; D perhaps matches TRBD1 (6 bases). The CDR3 is made up of 14 amino acids. V lost 7 bases and J 4 bases, leaving 16 bases between the germline ends. The germline gives CDR1 SNHLY, CDR2 FYNNEI. This CDR3 is CASILTGAIYGYTF. The CDR3 nucleotides read TGTGCCAGCATCCTGACAGGCGCTATCTATGGCTACACCTTC.

The rearrangement uses TRBV19 and TRBJ1-1; 7 nucleotides line up with TRBD1. The V and J ends lost 3 bases and 2 bases, in that order; junction bases with no gene match: 12. In germline, CDR1 is LNHDA, CDR2 SQIVND (reference sequence). The CDR3 consists of 17 residues. CDR3 coding DNA: TGTGCCAGTAGTATCCCCCCCCCGGCAGGGGGAAACACTGAAGCTTTCTTT. Protein: CASSIPPPAGGNTEAFF.

The genes are TRBV6-4 and TRBJ1-2; TRBD1 matches at 11 bases. The germline CDR1 and CDR2 sequences are MRHNA and SNTAGT. J lost 9 bases, V lost 6 bases, and 9 bases had no gene match. The CDR3 runs 14 residues. DNA for the CDR3: TGTGCCAGCAGCCTCTCCGGGACAGGGGGACGCTACACCTTC. This codes for CASSLSGTGGRYTF.

The table lists this clone with a count of one. V usage is TRBV6-2 or TRBV6-3 and J usage is TRBJ2-3; 7 bases align to TRBD2. The CDR3 is 13 residues long. Germline V lookup: CDR1 MNHEY, CDR2 SVGEGT. V lost 4 bases, J lost 5 bases, and 3 bases stayed unmatched. CDR3 residues: CASSFLAVDTQYF. The CDR3 DNA follows: TGTGCCAGCAGTTTTCTAGCGGTAGATACGCAGTATTTT.